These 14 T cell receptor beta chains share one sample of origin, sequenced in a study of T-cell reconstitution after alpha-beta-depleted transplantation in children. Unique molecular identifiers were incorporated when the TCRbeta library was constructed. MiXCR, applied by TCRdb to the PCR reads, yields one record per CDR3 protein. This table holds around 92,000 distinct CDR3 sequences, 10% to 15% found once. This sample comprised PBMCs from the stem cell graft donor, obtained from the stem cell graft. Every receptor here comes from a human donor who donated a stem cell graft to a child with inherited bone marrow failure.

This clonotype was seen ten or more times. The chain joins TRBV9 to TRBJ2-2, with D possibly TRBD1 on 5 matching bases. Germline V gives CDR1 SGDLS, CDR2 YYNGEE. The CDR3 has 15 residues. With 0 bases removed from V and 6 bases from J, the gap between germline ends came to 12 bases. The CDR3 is CASSVAGPTPGELFF. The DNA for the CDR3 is TGTGCCAGCAGCGTAGCAGGGCCCACCCCCGGGGAGCTGTTTTTT.

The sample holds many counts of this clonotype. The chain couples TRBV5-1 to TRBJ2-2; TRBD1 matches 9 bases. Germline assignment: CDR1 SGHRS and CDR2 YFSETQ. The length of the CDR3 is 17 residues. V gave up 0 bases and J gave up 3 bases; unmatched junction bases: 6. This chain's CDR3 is CASSLAPGQGDTGELFF. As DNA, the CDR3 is TGCGCCAGCAGCTTGGCGCCGGGACAGGGAGACACCGGGGAGCTGTTTTTT.

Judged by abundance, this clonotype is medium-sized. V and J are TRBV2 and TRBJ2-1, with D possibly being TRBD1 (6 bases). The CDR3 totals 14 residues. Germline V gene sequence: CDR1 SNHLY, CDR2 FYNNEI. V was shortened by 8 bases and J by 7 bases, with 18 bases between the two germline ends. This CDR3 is CASEKDSSLNEQFF. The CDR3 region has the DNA TGTGCCAGCGAGAAGGACAGTTCTCTTAATGAGCAGTTCTTC.

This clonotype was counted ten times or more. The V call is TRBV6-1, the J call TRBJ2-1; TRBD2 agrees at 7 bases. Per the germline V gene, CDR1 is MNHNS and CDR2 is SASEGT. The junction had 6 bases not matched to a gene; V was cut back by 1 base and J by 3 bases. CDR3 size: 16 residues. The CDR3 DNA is TGTGCCAGCAGTGAAGAGGCTAGCGGCTTCTACAATGAGCAGTTCTTC. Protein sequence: CASSEEASGFYNEQFF.

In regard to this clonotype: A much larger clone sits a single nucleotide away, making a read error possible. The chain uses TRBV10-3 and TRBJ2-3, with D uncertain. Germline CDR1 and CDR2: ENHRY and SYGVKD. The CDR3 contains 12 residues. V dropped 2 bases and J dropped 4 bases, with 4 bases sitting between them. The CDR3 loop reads CAISERADTQYF. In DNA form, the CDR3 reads TGTGCCATCAGTGAGAGGGCAGATACGCAGTATTTT.

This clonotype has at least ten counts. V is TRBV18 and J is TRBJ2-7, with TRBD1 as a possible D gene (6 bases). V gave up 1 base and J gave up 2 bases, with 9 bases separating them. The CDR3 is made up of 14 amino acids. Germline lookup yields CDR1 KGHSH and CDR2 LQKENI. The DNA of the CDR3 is TGTGCCAGCTCACCACGGGACAACACCTACGAGCAGTACTTC. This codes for CASSPRDNTYEQYF.

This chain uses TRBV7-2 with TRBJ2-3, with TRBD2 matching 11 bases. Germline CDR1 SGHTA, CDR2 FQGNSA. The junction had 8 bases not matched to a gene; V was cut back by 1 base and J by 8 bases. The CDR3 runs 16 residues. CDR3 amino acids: CASSLEPSGGRGTQYF. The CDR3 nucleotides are TGTGCCAGCAGCTTAGAGCCTAGCGGGGGGCGGGGTACGCAGTATTTT.

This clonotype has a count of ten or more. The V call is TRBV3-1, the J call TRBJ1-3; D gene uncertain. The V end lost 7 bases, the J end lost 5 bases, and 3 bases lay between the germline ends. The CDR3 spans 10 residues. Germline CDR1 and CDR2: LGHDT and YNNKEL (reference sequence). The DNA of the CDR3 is TGTGCCAGCACCAGAAACACCATATATTTT. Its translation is CASTRNTIYF.

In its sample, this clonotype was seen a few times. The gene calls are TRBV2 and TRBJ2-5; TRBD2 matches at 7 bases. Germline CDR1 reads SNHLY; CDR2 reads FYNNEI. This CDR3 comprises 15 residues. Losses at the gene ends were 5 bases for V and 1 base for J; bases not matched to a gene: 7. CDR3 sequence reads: CASSLVGGGQETQYF. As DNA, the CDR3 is TGTGCCAGCAGTCTCGTCGGCGGGGGCCAAGAGACCCAGTACTTC.

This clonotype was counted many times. The CDR3 DNA follows: TGCAGTGCTAGCCAACTAGTTATGGCCGGGGAGCTGTTTTTT. It translates to CSASQLVMAGELFF. The genes are TRBV20-1 and TRBJ2-2, with a tentative D call TRBD2 (5 bases). V lost 3 bases and J 6 bases, leaving 14 bases between the germline ends. This CDR3 has 14 amino acids. The germline V gene encodes CDR1 DFQATT and CDR2 SNEGSKA (reference sequence).

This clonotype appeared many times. CDR3 protein: CATSDFPGPTGGRSYEQYF. The CDR3, as DNA: TGTGCCACCAGTGATTTCCCGGGACCGACAGGGGGCCGTTCCTACGAGCAGTACTTC. The rearrangement uses TRBV24-1 and TRBJ2-7; 10 bases are a match to TRBD1. CDR3 length: 19 residues. The V gene end was trimmed by 1 base and the J gene end by 1 base; junction bases not matched to a gene: 12. Germline V gives CDR1 KGHDR, CDR2 SFDVKD.

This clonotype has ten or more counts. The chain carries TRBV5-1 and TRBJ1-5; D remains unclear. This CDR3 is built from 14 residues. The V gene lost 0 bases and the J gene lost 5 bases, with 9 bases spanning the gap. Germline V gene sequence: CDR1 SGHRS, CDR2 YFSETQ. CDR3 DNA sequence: TGCGCCAGCAGCTTGGGGGCTTTTGATCAGCCCCAGCATTTT. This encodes CASSLGAFDQPQHF.

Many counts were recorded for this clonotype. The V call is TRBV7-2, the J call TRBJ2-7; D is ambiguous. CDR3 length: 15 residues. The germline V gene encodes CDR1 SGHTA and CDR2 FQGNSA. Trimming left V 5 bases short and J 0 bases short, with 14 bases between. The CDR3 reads CASSPKGPGSYEQYF. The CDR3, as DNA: TGTGCCAGCAGCCCGAAGGGTCCGGGCTCCTACGAGCAGTACTTC.

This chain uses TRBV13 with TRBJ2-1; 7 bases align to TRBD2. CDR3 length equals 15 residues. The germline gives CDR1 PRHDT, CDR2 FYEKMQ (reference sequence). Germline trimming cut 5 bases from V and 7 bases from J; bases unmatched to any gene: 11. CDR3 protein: CASSPPGGGPNEQFF. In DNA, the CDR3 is TGTGCCAGCAGCCCGCCGGGGGGAGGGCCGAATGAGCAGTTCTTC.